The present TCR beta chain was sequenced within a study of blood T cells in healthy people across ages. General study findings and limits: Versus aged donors, long-lived donors had higher diversity and more naive CD4+ cells. When one million T cells were used, diversity estimates were thought to be underestimates.

The CDR3 runs to 13 residues. Trimming stripped 4 bases from V and 6 bases from J, with 11 bases between. Looked up from germline, CDR1 is MNHEY and CDR2 is SMNVEV (reference sequence). In terms of origin and age, donors were healthy Caucasian individuals from Russia aged about 6 to 90. This clonotype was counted only a few times. Antigen unknown. The second PCR ran about 6 to 11 cycles with a sample-barcoded 5' primer and J-beta primers. TCRdb called the 5' RACE reads again in MiXCR, with one record for every CDR3 protein. In the table there are roughly 1.4 million distinct CDR3 sequences, approximately 59% of which are singletons.

Material: blood. The receptor's source is a man between 18 and 35 years old in good health. The chain uses TRBV27 and TRBJ2-3; D is uncertain. The CDR3 DNA reads TGTGCCAGCAGTTATCAGGTCCTCGATACGCAGTATTTT. Amino acid sequence: CASSYQVLDTQYF.